Listed here are 29 T cell receptor beta chains from one sample, sequenced in a study of T cells in Graves' hyperthyroidism and ophthalmopathy. Template material for amplifying TCR beta CDR3 regions consisted of RNA transcripts. Carried out on the TCR CDR3, a first-round RT-PCR used the HTBI primer set. A single record per CDR3 protein comes from TCRdb applying MiXCR to the multiplex PCR reads. The sample includes about 560,000 distinct CDR3 sequences, over 15% of them seen just once. The source material was blood. These receptors originate from a woman aged 18-30 years with Graves' hyperthyroidism.

This chain uses TRBV19 with TRBJ2-1; unclear D gene. V lost 0 bases and J 3 bases, leaving 9 bases between the germline ends. Germline-derived CDR1 and CDR2 are LNHDA and SQIVND (reference sequence). This CDR3 is 15 amino acids long. The CDR3 DNA follows: TGTGCCAGTAGTATAGATGGAACAGTCTACAATGAGCAGTTCTTC. It specifies CASSIDGTVYNEQFF.

This clonotype was detected many times. This chain connects TRBV30 to TRBJ1-2; 7 nucleotides line up with TRBD1. The V segment lost 2 bases and the J segment 4 bases; nucleotides outside the gene matches: 4. This CDR3 contains 13 residues. The germline V gene encodes CDR1 GTSNPN and CDR2 SVGIG (reference sequence). CDR3 amino acids: CAWSTGDTYGYTF. DNA for the CDR3: TGTGCCTGGAGTACAGGGGATACCTATGGCTACACCTTC.

The table lists this clonotype with many counts. The chain employs TRBV11-2 and TRBJ2-3, with 12 positions matching TRBD2. The germline CDR1 and CDR2 sequences are SGHAT and FQNNGV. This CDR3 spans 17 amino acids. J was trimmed by 2 bases and V by 4 bases; bases with no gene match: 7. CDR3 amino acids: CASSSWTSGENTDTQYF. The CDR3 DNA follows: TGTGCCAGCAGCTCGTGGACTAGCGGGGAGAACACAGATACGCAGTATTTT.

There are a few counts of this clonotype. The missing conserved phenylalanine or tryptophan at the end of this CDR3 makes a read error likely. It is unclear where the CDR3 begins or ends on the DNA, so no DNA is shown, and the CDR3 is as TCRdb lists it. The genes are TRBV29-1 and TRBJ2-7; no DNA check was done on the table's D call, TRBD1. Germline CDR1 and CDR2: SQVTM and ANQGSEA. The CDR3 sequence runs 11 residues, both termini included. This CDR3 is CSGGFAYEQYS.

The chain couples TRBV4-1 to TRBJ2-3; TRBD2 might be the D (5 bases). The germline V and J ends were trimmed by 2 bases and 3 bases, with 15 bases remaining between them. The CDR3 sequence is 16 residues long. Germline V lookup: CDR1 MGHRA, CDR2 YSYEKL. CDR3 DNA sequence: TGCGCCAGCAGCCAACTTGAACTAGGCCGGACAGATACGCAGTATTTT. Protein: CASSQLELGRTDTQYF.

The CDR3 nucleotides read TGTGCCAGCAGCTACCGATGGGGAGACAGCGCCATTTACCAAGAGACCCAGTACTTC. Its protein is CASSYRWGDSAIYQETQYF. The chain uses TRBV7-9 and TRBJ2-5, with D perhaps being TRBD1 or TRBD2 (5 bases each). The V gene's germline CDR1 is SEHNR and CDR2 FQNEAQ (reference sequence). The CDR3 is 19 amino acids. The germline V and J ends were trimmed by 4 bases and 0 bases, with 24 bases remaining between them.

The chain combines TRBV18 with TRBJ2-5; D is perhaps TRBD2 (5 bases). Trimming left V 2 bases short and J 5 bases short, with 12 bases between. The germline V gene has CDR1 KGHSH and CDR2 LQKENI. CDR3 length: 14 residues. The CDR3 coding sequence is TGTGCCAGCTCACCATCGGGATCCGACGAGACCCAGTACTTC. This sequence encodes CASSPSGSDETQYF.

In its sample, this clonotype was seen a few times. The gene calls are TRBV6-4 and TRBJ2-7; 8 bases match TRBD1. Per the germline V gene, CDR1 is MRHNA and CDR2 is SNTAGT. Trimming cost V 6 bases and J 5 bases; bases outside gene matches: 9. This CDR3 contains 14 residues. This CDR3 reads CASRDRTGKHEQYF. The CDR3 nucleotides are TGTGCCAGCAGGGATAGGACAGGGAAGCACGAGCAGTACTTC.

This clonotype was observed at least ten times. The chain employs TRBV30 and TRBJ1-4; weak D call: TRBD1 (5 bases). The V and J ends lost 2 bases and 8 bases respectively, with 18 bases between them. Germline CDR1 reads GTSNPN; CDR2 reads SVGIG (reference sequence). The CDR3 has 15 amino acids. The CDR3 region has the DNA TGTGCCTGGAGTCGGGGACTGCCAAGGGAGGAAAAACTGTTTTTT. This codes for CAWSRGLPREEKLFF.

This clonotype was counted at least ten times. This chain joins TRBV5-1 and TRBJ2-3; TRBD2 matches 15 bases. CDR3 size: 18 residues. The germline gives CDR1 SGHRS, CDR2 YFSETQ. Trimming took 3 bases from V and 2 from J; bases not matched to a gene: 7. CDR3 nucleotides: TGCGCCAGCAGCTCTGAAGGACTAGCGGGAGGGCCCACAGATACGCAGTATTTT. Amino acid sequence: CASSSEGLAGGPTDTQYF.

This clonotype appeared many times. The chain combines TRBV20-1 with TRBJ2-2; D may be TRBD1 or TRBD2 (5 bases each). Trimming pared 6 bases from V and 3 bases from J, leaving 17 bases between. CDR3 length equals 15 residues. Germline-derived CDR1 and CDR2 are DFQATT and SNEGSKA (reference sequence). The CDR3 here is CSATLGTADTGELFF. CDR3 DNA: TGCAGTGCCACGTTGGGGACCGCGGACACCGGGGAGCTGTTTTTT.

The CDR3 nucleotides read TGTGCCAGCAGCGGGGGACTAGCGGGGGGGCGAAGCAATGAGCAGTTCTTC. It encodes CASSGGLAGGRSNEQFF. The chain carries TRBV9 and TRBJ2-1, with 16 positions matching TRBD2. CDR3 length: 17 amino acids. Germline loops: CDR1 SGDLS, CDR2 YYNGEE. V was pared by 3 bases and J by 6 bases, with 6 bases of the junction left unmatched.

This clonotype was recorded a few times. J is TRBJ2-2 and V is TRBV12-3 or TRBV12-4; 11 bases map to TRBD2. The CDR3 consists of 16 residues. V lost 5 bases to trimming and J lost 6 bases; unmatched junction nucleotides: 8. The CDR3 DNA follows: TGTGCCAGCAGTAGGTCGGGACTAGCGGCGGCCGGGGAGCTGTTTTTT. Translated, it gives CASSRSGLAAAGELFF.

This clonotype was observed many times. The rearrangement links TRBV6-2 or TRBV6-3 to TRBJ1-5; maybe TRBD1 (5 bases). V shed 0 bases and J shed 4 bases, with 16 bases lying between them. The CDR3 length is 17 residues. Germline assignment: CDR1 MNHEY and CDR2 SVGEGT. As DNA, the CDR3 is TGTGCCAGCAGTTACTCCTCGAGTAGGGGCTATAATCAGCCCCAGCATTTT. This encodes CASSYSSSRGYNQPQHF.

This clonotype was seen ten or more times. This rearrangement joins TRBV12-3 or TRBV12-4 to TRBJ2-3; the match to TRBD2 covers 7 bases. The junction had 14 bases not matched to a gene; V was cut back by 5 bases and J by 0 bases. CDR3 length: 18 amino acids. The CDR3 loop is CASSPRYGDYSSTDTQYF. DNA of the CDR3: TGTGCCAGCAGTCCCAGGTATGGGGACTATTCTAGCACAGATACGCAGTATTTT.

This clonotype was picked up many times. The CDR3 nucleotides are TGTGCCAGCAGCTCCATAACAGGGAGGCCTGAAGCTTTCTTT. Amino acid sequence: CASSSITGRPEAFF. The rearrangement joins TRBV7-2 to TRBJ1-1, with D maybe TRBD1 (6 bases). CDR1 and CDR2 (germline): SGHTA, FQGNSA. Trimming cost V 4 bases and J 6 bases, with 15 bases left between them. This CDR3 contains 14 residues.

The chain links TRBV28 to TRBJ2-7, with a weak D call TRBD2 (6 bases). V was clipped by 7 bases and J by 0 bases, with 19 bases between them. Germline V gene data show CDR1 as MDHEN and CDR2 as SYDVKM. CDR3 length: 16 amino acids. Here the CDR3 reads CASTDGATRSSYEQYF. CDR3 coding DNA: TGTGCCAGCACCGATGGGGCGACTAGGAGCTCCTACGAGCAGTACTTC.

This chain joins TRBV4-3 and TRBJ1-6; D is undetermined. V was cut by 0 bases and J by 3 bases, with 6 bases left in between. Germline lookup yields CDR1 LGHNA and CDR2 YSLEER. The CDR3 contains 15 residues. CDR3 coding DNA: TGCGCCAGCAGCCAAGAAGTGGGCTATAATTCACCCCTCCACTTT. This encodes CASSQEVGYNSPLHF.

In this sample, this clonotype turned up a few times. The CDR3 spells CASSLTPGQGWSEQFF. DNA of the CDR3: TGTGCCAGCTCACTCACTCCAGGACAGGGATGGAGTGAGCAGTTCTTC. The V gene is TRBV18, the J gene TRBJ2-1, with 8 bases aligning to TRBD1. The CDR3 contains 16 residues. The ends lost 4 bases at V and 9 bases at J; junction bases unmatched: 14. From germline, CDR1 is KGHSH and CDR2 LQKENI.

Turning to this clonotype: Since a much larger clone is just one base distant, this may be a read error. CDR3 coding DNA: TGTGCCACCTTCCCCGGGAGTTCGGGCAATGAGCAGTACTTC. Translation: CATFPGSSGNEQYF. The rearrangement links TRBV28 to TRBJ2-1, with TRBD2 as a possible D gene (6 bases). The J call is in doubt because the DNA end fits TRBJ2-7 better. The CDR3 length is 14 residues. Germline loops: CDR1 MDHEN, CDR2 SYDVKM.

This clonotype was seen repeatedly, ten times or more. This chain connects TRBV2 to TRBJ1-2; a weak D match, TRBD1 (6 bases). V shed 2 bases and J shed 5 bases, with 9 bases lying between them. The CDR3 extends over 13 amino acids. CDR1 SNHLY and CDR2 FYNNEI come from the germline V gene. CDR3 region: CASSEQGRYGYTF. For the CDR3, the DNA is TGTGCCAGCAGTGAACAGGGGCGATATGGCTACACCTTC.

The chain combines TRBV2 with TRBJ2-1, with 12 bases that match TRBD2. CDR3 length: 17 amino acids. Per germline, CDR1 SNHLY and CDR2 FYNNEI. Trimming at V came to 6 bases and at J to 2 bases, leaving 8 bases not matched to a gene. The CDR3 is CASSNGASGRAYNEQFF. The CDR3 nucleotides read TGTGCCAGCAGCAATGGGGCTAGCGGGAGGGCCTACAATGAGCAGTTCTTC.

The table lists this clonotype with many counts. The genes are TRBV6-2 or TRBV6-3 and TRBJ2-4, with TRBD2 identical over 9 bases. There are 14 residues in the CDR3. V trimming: 7 bases; J trimming: 8 bases; junction bases outside the gene matches: 9. From germline, CDR1 is MNHEY and CDR2 SVGEGT. For the CDR3, the DNA is TGTGCCAGCACCCCGCGGCGGGGGGGGGACATTCAGTACTTC. This encodes CASTPRRGGDIQYF.

This clonotype was found many times. The V and J genes are TRBV7-9 and TRBJ2-7; D may be TRBD1 (6 bases). The CDR3 loop spans 14 amino acids. The germline V gene has CDR1 SEHNR and CDR2 FQNEAQ (reference sequence). V was clipped by 3 bases and J by 6 bases, with 15 bases between them. The CDR3 bases are TGTGCCAGCAGCTTCTCTGGCAGGGGAAGCGAGCAGTACTTC. This encodes CASSFSGRGSEQYF.

This clonotype was observed a few times. The chain employs TRBV14 and TRBJ2-2; D possibly corresponds to TRBD2 (6 bases). The CDR3 runs 14 residues. V was pared by 1 base and J by 5 bases, with 8 bases between. Per the germline V gene, CDR1 is SGHDN and CDR2 is FVKESK. The CDR3 is CASSQVGGTGELFF. The CDR3 DNA reads as TGTGCCAGCAGCCAAGTTGGAGGGACCGGGGAGCTGTTTTTT.

At least ten counts were recorded for this clonotype. This chain connects TRBV28 to TRBJ2-5, with D maybe TRBD2 (5 bases). Germline V lookup: CDR1 MDHEN, CDR2 SYDVKM. The V gene lost 9 bases and the J gene lost 2 bases, with 13 bases spanning the gap. This CDR3 is 13 amino acids long. The CDR3 spells CASRLAPQETQYF. The DNA for the CDR3 is TGTGCCAGTAGGCTAGCCCCACAAGAGACCCAGTACTTC.

This clonotype was recorded a few times. The conserved closing phenylalanine or tryptophan is absent in this CDR3, likely reflecting a read error. The chain has TRBV27 and TRBJ2-1; TRBD2 is a possible D gene (6 bases). V was trimmed by 3 bases and J by 0 bases, leaving 6 bases between them. Germline-derived CDR1 and CDR2 are MNHEY and SMNVEV (reference sequence). The CDR3 has 14 amino acids. The CDR3 loop is CASSFSGSYNEQFY. CDR3 nucleotide sequence: TGTGCCAGCAGTTTTAGCGGCTCCTACAATGAGCAGTTCTAC.

This clonotype was seen at least ten times. This sequence joins TRBV11-1 and TRBJ1-4, with D hard to call. Germline lookup yields CDR1 SGHAT and CDR2 FQDESV (reference sequence). V was cut by 2 bases and J by 0 bases, with 13 bases left in between. The CDR3 loop spans 17 amino acids. The CDR3 DNA sequence: TGTGCCAGCAGCTTATCCCCAGGAAAAACAACTAATGAAAAACTGTTTTTT. Translation gives CASSLSPGKTTNEKLFF.

The table lists this clonotype with a few counts. The chain joins TRBV5-1 to TRBJ2-1, with 10 bases aligning to TRBD2. V was clipped by 4 bases and J by 3 bases; unmatched bases: 4. There are 15 residues in the CDR3. The germline gives CDR1 SGHRS, CDR2 YFSETQ. CDR3 DNA: TGCGCCAGCAGCCGCGGGACTAGCGACTACAATGAGCAGTTCTTC. Its translation is CASSRGTSDYNEQFF.